A single sample is the source of the 4 T cell receptor beta chains below, sequenced in a study of blood T cell repertoires in COVID-19. Assay used: immunoSEQ multiplex PCR; TCRdb lists only in-frame clones, some missing. The sample lists around 430,000 clones, roughly 89% seen once, with roughly a tenth in the top ten. The sample consisted of PBMCs or T cells enriched from blood (not recorded which). Receptors originate from a woman aged 45-60 years who had recovered from COVID-19.

The V call is TRBV14, the J call TRBJ2-1, with TRBD2 as a possible D gene (7 bases). CDR3 length equals 15 residues. V was shortened by 4 bases and J by 7 bases, with 17 bases between the two germline ends. Germline CDR1 is SGHDN and CDR2 is FVKESK. CDR3 DNA sequence: TGTGCCAGCAGCCCCTGGGAGGGGGGGCGAAATGAGCAGTTCTTC. It translates to CASSPWEGGRNEQFF.

This chain connects TRBV19 to TRBJ1-2; weak D call: TRBD1 (5 bases). Between the trimmed V and J ends, which lost 2 bases and 0 bases, there was a span of 16 bases. Germline lookup yields CDR1 LNHDA and CDR2 SQIVND (reference sequence). There are 17 residues in the CDR3. CDR3 DNA sequence: TGTGCCAGTAGTATATTGGGCGGGGACCGAGCTAACTATGGCTACACCTTC. It specifies CASSILGGDRANYGYTF.

The genes are TRBV7-3 and TRBJ2-5; perhaps TRBD2 as D (7 bases). Germline-derived CDR1 and CDR2 are SGHTA and FQGTGA. The CDR3 covers 13 residues. Deletions cut 4 bases from V and 7 bases from J, with 13 bases between. The CDR3 region is CASSSGGAGTQYF. The CDR3 DNA reads TGTGCCAGCAGCTCTGGGGGGGCTGGGACCCAGTACTTC. The whole variable domain, filled in from reference TRBV7-3 and TRBJ2-5, reads GAGVSQTPSNKVTEKGKYVELRCDPISGHTALYWYRQSLGQGPEFLIYFQGTGAADDSGLPNDRFFAVRPEGSVSTLKIQRTERGDSAVYLCASSSGGAGTQYFGPGTRLLVL.

This clone has only one observation. The V and J genes are TRBV7-9 and TRBJ1-4, with D unresolved. V lost 8 bases to trimming and J lost 8 bases, with 15 bases between them. This CDR3 has 13 amino acids. Germline assignment: CDR1 SEHNR and CDR2 FQNEAQ (reference sequence). DNA for the CDR3: TGTGCCAGCGTGGCCCCAGGAGGAGAAAAACTGTTTTTT. As protein: CASVAPGGEKLFF.